This TCR beta chain was sequenced during a study of shared clonotypes between healthy human individuals. Study-wide results and limits: Generally, naive subsets came out with larger estimated richness than memory subsets. Naive CD4 clonotype sharing across a handful of donors was approximately 5.2%.

About this clone itself: Its antigen is unknown.

Only CD45RO-negative cells positively selected for CCR7 counted as naive CD8 cells, so terminally differentiated effector memory CD45RA+ cells were excluded. Per the original data handling: Filtering differed, since immunoSEQ gave only junction sequences and no quality scores. Sequencing was performed with immunoSEQ multiplex PCR; in TCRdb, only in-frame clones are kept and a portion is missing. D and trimming come from the DNA, and the V and J calls and clone size come from that table. In the table there are about 1,900,000 clones, less than 95% of which are singletons. The CDR3 runs 14 residues. The germline V and J ends were trimmed by 4 bases and 0 bases, with 10 bases remaining between them. The V gene's germline CDR1 is SGHVS and CDR2 FNYEAQ.

Sequencing used naive CD8+ T cells sorted from blood. J is TRBJ2-7 and V is TRBV7-6; D unclear. The TCR originated in a man younger than 35 in good health. For the CDR3, the DNA is TGTGCCAGCAGCTCCTTGGTGAGCTCCTACGAGCAGTACTTC. This encodes CASSSLVSSYEQYF.